Following are 3 T cell receptor beta chains from one sample sequenced in a study of breast tumors, draining lymph nodes, adjacent tissues. Samples came from axillary lymph nodes draining the breast cancer. TCRdb reanalysed the multiplex PCR reads using MiXCR and keeps one entry per CDR3 protein. The sample lists approximately 300,000 distinct CDR3 sequences, about 30% occurring once. Sequenced sample: axillary lymph node tissue. The source is a female donor with breast cancer. Some clones in this sample may be carry-over from other donors' samples.

This clonotype was counted ten times or more. The rearrangement joins TRBV19 to TRBJ2-3, with 7 bases fitting TRBD1. Germline loops: CDR1 LNHDA, CDR2 SQIVND (reference sequence). This CDR3 has 14 residues. J was trimmed by 5 bases and V by 5 bases; bases with no gene match: 7. DNA of the CDR3: TGTGCCAGTAGTTTAACAGGGGTGAAAGATACGCAGTATTTT. Translated: CASSLTGVKDTQYF.

The sample holds many counts of this clonotype. CDR3 region: CASSLGNRGGWNQPQHF. In nucleotides, the CDR3 is TGTGCCAGCAGCTTAGGTAACAGGGGAGGGTGGAATCAGCCCCAGCATTTT. The rearrangement joins TRBV5-6 to TRBJ1-5; TRBD1 aligns across 7 bases. Germline values: CDR1 SGHDT, CDR2 YYEEEE. After removal of 2 bases from V and 4 bases from J, the junction contained 12 bases not matched to a gene. The CDR3 is made up of 17 amino acids.

This clonotype has ten or more counts. This chain uses TRBV12-3 or TRBV12-4 with TRBJ2-7; 14 nucleotides line up with TRBD2. With V trimmed by 3 bases and J by 6 bases, 4 bases remained unmatched. The CDR3 extends over 15 amino acids. As DNA, the CDR3 is TGTGCCAGCAGTTTCGCGGGGACTAGCGGGAGCGAGCAGTACTTC. This translates into CASSFAGTSGSEQYF.